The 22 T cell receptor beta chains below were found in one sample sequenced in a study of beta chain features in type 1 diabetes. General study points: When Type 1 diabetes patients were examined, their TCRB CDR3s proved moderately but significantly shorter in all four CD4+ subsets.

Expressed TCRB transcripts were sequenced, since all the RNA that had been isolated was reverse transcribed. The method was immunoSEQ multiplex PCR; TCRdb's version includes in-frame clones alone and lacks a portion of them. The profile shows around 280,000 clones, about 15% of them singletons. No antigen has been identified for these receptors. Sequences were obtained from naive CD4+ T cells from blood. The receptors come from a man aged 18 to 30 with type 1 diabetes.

CDR3: CASSFRQGLQETQYF. DNA of the CDR3: TGCGCCAGCAGCTTCCGGCAGGGTCTGCAAGAGACCCAGTACTTC. The chain uses TRBV5-1 and TRBJ2-5; possibly TRBD1 for D (5 bases). Trimming pared 2 bases from V and 2 bases from J, leaving 13 bases between. Germline CDR1 and CDR2: SGHRS and YFSETQ. This CDR3 is built from 15 residues.

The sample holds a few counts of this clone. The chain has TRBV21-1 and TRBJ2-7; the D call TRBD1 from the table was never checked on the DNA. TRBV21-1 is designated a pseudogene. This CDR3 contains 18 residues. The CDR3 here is CASSKEFPLWHRAYEQYF. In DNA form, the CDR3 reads TGTGCCAGCAGCAAAGAATTCCCCCTTTGGCACAGGGCCTACGAGCAGTACTTC.

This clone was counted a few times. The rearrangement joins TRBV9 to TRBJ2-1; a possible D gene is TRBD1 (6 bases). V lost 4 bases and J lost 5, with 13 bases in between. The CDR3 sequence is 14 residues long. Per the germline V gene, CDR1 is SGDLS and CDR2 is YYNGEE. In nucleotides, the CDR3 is TGTGCCAGCAGCACAGGACAGTCCGACAATGAGCAGTTCTTC. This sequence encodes CASSTGQSDNEQFF.

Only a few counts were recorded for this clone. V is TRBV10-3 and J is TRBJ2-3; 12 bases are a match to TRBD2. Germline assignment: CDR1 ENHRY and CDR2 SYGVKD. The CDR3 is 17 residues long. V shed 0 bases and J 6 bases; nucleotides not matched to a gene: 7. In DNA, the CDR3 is TGTGCCATCAGTGAGTCGATCCTAGCGGGAGGGCCGGATACGCAGTATTTT. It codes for CAISESILAGGPDTQYF.

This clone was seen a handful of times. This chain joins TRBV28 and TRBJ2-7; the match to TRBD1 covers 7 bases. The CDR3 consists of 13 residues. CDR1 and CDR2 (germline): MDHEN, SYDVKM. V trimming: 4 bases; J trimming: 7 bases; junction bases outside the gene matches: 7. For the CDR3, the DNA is TGTGCCAGCAGTTCCCGGGACAGCTCGGAGCAGTACTTC. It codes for CASSSRDSSEQYF.

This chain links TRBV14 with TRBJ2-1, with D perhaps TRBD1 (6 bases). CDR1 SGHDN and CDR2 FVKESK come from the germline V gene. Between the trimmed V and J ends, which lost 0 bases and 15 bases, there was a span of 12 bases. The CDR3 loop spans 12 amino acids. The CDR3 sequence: CASSQDYEGVFF. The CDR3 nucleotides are TGTGCCAGCAGCCAAGATTATGAGGGGGTGTTCTTC. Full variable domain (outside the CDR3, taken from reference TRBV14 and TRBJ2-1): EAGVTQFPSHSVIEKGQTVTLRCDPISGHDNLYWYRRVMGKEIKFLLHFVKESKQDESGMPNNRFLAERTGGTYSTLKVQPAELEDSGVYFCASSQDYEGVFFGPGTRLTVL.

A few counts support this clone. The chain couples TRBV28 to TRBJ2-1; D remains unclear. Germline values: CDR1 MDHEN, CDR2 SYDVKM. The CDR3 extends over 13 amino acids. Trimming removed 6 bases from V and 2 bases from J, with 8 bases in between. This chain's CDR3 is CASSTVAYNEQFF. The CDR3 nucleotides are TGTGCCAGCAGCACGGTTGCCTACAATGAGCAGTTCTTC.

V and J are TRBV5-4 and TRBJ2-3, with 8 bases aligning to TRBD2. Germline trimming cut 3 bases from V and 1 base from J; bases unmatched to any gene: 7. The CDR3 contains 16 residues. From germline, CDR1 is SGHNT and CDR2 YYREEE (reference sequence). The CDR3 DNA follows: TGTGCCAGCAGCTCCGGGGGAGCGGGGGGCACAGATACGCAGTATTTT. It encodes CASSSGGAGGTDTQYF.

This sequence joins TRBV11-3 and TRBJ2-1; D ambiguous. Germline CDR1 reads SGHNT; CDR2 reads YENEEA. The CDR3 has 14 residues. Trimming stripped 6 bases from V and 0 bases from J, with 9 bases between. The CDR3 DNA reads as TGTGCCAGCAGTAAAGACATCTCCTACAATGAGCAGTTCTTC. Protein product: CASSKDISYNEQFF. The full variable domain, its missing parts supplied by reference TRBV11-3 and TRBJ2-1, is EAGVVQSPRYKIIEKKQPVAFWCNPISGHNTLYWYLQNLGQGPELLIRYENEEAVDDSQLPKDRFSAERLKGVDSTLKIQPAELGDSAVYLCASSKDISYNEQFFGPGTRLTVL.

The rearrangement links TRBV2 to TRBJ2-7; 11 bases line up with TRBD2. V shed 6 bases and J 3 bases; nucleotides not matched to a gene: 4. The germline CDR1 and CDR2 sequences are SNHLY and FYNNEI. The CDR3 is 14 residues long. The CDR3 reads CASRTGTSGYEQYF. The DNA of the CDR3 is TGTGCCAGCAGGACCGGGACTAGCGGCTACGAGCAGTACTTC.

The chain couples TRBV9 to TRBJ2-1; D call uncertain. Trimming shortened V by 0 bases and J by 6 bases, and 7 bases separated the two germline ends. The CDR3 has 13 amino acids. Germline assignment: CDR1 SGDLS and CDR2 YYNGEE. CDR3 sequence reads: CASSVGSPNEQFF. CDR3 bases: TGTGCCAGCAGCGTAGGTAGTCCCAATGAGCAGTTCTTC.

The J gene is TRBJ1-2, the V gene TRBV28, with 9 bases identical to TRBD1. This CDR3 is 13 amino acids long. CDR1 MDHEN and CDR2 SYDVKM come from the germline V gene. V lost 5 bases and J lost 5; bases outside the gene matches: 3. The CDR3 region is CASSVGTGYGYTF. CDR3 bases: TGTGCCAGCAGTGTCGGGACAGGGTATGGCTACACCTTC.

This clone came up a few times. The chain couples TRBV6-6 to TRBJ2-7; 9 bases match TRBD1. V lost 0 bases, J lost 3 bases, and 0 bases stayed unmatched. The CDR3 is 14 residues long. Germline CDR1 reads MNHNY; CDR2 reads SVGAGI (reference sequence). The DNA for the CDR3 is TGTGCCAGCAGTTACTCGGGACAGGGCTACGAGCAGTACTTC. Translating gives CASSYSGQGYEQYF.

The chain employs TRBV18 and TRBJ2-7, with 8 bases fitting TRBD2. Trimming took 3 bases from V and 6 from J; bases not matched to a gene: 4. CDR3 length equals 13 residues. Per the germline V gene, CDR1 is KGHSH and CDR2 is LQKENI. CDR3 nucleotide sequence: TGTGCCAGCTCACCGGGACTAGGAGGCGAGCAGTACTTC. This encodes CASSPGLGGEQYF.

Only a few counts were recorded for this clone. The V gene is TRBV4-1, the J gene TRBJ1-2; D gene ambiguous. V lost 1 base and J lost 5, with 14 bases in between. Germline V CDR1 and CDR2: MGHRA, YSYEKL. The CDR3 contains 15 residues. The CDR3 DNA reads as TGCGCCAGCAGCCAAGTCGGGGAGAAGTGGTATGGCTACACCTTC. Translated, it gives CASSQVGEKWYGYTF.

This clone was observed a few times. Written as DNA, the CDR3 is TGTGCCTGGAGCCCCCGGTCATTTTTCAGCGGGGAAGAGACCCAGTACTTC. Encoded protein: CAWSPRSFFSGEETQYF. The J gene is TRBJ2-5, the V gene TRBV30; 7 bases map to TRBD2. Per germline, CDR1 GTSNPN and CDR2 SVGIG (reference sequence). The V and J ends lost 3 bases and 3 bases, in that order; junction bases with no gene match: 16. The CDR3 loop spans 17 amino acids.

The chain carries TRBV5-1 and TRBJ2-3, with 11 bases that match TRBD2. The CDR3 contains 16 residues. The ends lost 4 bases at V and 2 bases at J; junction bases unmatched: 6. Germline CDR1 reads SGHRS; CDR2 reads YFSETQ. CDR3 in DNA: TGCGCCAGCAGCAAGACTAGCGGGAAAAACACAGATACGCAGTATTTT. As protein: CASSKTSGKNTDTQYF.

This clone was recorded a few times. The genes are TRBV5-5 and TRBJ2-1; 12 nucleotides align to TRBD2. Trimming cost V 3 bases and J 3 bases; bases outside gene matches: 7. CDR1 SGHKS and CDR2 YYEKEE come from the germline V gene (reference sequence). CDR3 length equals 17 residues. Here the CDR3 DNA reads TGTGCCAGCAGCTCCGGACTAGCGGGGACGTACTACAATGAGCAGTTCTTC. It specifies CASSSGLAGTYYNEQFF.

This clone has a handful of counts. The CDR3 sequence: CASSKPGVEADTEAFF. The CDR3 coding sequence is TGTGCCAGCAGCAAGCCAGGGGTGGAGGCTGACACTGAAGCTTTCTTT. The chain joins TRBV21-1 to TRBJ1-1; TRBD1 was called by the table and not checked on the DNA. TRBV21-1 is annotated as a pseudogene. The length of the CDR3 is 16 residues.

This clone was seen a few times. CDR3 in amino acids: CASSQEGGSDTQYF. The CDR3 bases are TGCGCCAGCAGCCAAGAAGGGGGCTCAGATACGCAGTATTTT. The rearrangement joins TRBV4-3 to TRBJ2-3, with TRBD1 matching over 7 bases. Germline V gene lookup returns CDR1 LGHNA and CDR2 YSLEER. The CDR3 is 14 residues long. J was trimmed by 4 bases and V by 0 bases; bases with no gene match: 1.

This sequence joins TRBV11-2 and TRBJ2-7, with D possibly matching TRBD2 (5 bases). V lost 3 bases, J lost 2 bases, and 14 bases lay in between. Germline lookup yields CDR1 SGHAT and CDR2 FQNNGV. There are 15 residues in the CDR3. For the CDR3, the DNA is TGTGCCAGCAGCTTCTCTACTACTAGGCCCTACGAGCAGTACTTC. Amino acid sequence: CASSFSTTRPYEQYF. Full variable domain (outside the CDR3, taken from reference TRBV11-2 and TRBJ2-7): EAGVAQSPRYKIIEKRQSVAFWCNPISGHATLYWYQQILGQGPKLLIQFQNNGVVDDSQLPKDRFSAERLKGVDSTLKIQPAKLEDSAVYLCASSFSTTRPYEQYFGPGTRLTVT.

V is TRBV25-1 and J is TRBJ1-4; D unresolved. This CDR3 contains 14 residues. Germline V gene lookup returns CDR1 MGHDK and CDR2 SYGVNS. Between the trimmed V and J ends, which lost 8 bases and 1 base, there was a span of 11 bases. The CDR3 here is CASSPGGTNEKLFF. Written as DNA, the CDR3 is TGTGCCAGCTCGCCGGGTGGAACTAATGAAAAACTGTTTTTT.